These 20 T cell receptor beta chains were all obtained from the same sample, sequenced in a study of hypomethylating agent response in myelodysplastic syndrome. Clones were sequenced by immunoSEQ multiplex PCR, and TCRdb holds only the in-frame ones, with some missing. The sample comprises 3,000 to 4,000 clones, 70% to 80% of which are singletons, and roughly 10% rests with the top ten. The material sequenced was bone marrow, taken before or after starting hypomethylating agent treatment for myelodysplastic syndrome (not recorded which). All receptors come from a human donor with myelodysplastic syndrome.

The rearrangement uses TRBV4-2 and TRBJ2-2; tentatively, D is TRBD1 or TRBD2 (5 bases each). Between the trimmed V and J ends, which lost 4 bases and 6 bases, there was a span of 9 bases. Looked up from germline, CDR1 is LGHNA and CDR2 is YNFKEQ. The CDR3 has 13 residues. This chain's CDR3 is CASSPRDAGELFF. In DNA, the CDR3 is TGTGCCAGCAGCCCGAGGGACGCCGGGGAGCTGTTTTTT.

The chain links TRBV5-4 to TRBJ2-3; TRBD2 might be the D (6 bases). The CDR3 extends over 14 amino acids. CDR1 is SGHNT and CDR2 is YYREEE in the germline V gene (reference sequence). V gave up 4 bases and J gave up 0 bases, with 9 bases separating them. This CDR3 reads CASSPGTSTDTQYF. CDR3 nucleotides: TGTGCCAGCAGCCCAGGGACTAGCACAGATACGCAGTATTTT.

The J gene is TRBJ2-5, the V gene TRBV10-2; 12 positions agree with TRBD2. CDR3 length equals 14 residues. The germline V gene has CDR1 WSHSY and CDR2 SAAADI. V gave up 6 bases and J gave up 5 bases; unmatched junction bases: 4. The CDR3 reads CASRTSGGMETQYF. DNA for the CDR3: TGCGCCAGCAGAACTAGCGGGGGGATGGAGACCCAGTACTTC.

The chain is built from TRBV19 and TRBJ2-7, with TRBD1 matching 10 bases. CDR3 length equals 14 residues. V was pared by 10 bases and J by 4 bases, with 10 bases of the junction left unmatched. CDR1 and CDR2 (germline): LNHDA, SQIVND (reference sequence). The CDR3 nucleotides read TGTGCCACTAGCGAGGACAGGGGGGTATACGAGCAGTACTTC. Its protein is CATSEDRGVYEQYF.

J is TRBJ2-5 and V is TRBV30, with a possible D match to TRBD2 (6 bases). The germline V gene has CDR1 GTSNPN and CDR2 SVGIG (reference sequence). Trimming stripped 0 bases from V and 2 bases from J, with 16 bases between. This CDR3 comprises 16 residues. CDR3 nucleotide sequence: TGTGCCTGGAGTGTATCGGTCGCGGGGTCGCAAGAGACCCAGTACTTC. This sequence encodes CAWSVSVAGSQETQYF.

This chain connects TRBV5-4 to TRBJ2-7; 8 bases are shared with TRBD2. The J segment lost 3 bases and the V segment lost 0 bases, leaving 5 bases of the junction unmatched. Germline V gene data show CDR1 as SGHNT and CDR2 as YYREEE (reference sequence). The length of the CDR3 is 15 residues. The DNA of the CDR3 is TGTGCCAGCAGCTTGGAACGGGGGGGCATCTACGAGCAGTACTTC. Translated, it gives CASSLERGGIYEQYF.

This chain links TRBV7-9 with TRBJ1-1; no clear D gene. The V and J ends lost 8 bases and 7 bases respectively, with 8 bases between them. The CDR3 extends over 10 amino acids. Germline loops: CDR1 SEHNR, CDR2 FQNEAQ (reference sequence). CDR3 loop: CASDSGEAFF. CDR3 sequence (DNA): TGTGCCAGCGATTCAGGTGAAGCTTTCTTT.

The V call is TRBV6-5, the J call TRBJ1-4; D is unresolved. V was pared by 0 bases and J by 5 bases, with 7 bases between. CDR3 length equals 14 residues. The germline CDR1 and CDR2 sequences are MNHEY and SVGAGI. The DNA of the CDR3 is TGTGCCAGCAGTTACTCGATTAGAAATGAAAAACTGTTTTTT. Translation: CASSYSIRNEKLFF.

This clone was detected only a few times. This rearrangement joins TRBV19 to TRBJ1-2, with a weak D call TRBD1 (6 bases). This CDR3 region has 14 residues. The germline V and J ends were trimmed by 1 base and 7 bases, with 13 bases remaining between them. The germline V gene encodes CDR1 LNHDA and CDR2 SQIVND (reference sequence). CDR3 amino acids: CASSIAGAPGGYTF. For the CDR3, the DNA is TGTGCCAGTAGTATAGCGGGGGCGCCTGGTGGCTACACCTTC.

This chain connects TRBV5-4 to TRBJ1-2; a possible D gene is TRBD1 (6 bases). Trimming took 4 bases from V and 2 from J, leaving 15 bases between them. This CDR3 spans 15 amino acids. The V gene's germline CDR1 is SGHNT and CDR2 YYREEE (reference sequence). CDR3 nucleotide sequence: TGTGCCAGCAGCCACCCGGGACAAATGAACTATGGCTACACCTTC. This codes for CASSHPGQMNYGYTF.

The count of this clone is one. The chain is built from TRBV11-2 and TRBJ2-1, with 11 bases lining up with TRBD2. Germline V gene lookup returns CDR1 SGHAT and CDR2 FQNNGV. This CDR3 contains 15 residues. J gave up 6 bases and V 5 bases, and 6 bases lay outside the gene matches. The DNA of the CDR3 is TGTGCCAGCAGCGCTGGGACTAGCGGTCTCAATGAGCAGTTCTTC. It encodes CASSAGTSGLNEQFF. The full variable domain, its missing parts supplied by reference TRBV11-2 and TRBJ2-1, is EAGVAQSPRYKIIEKRQSVAFWCNPISGHATLYWYQQILGQGPKLLIQFQNNGVVDDSQLPKDRFSAERLKGVDSTLKIQPAKLEDSAVYLCASSAGTSGLNEQFFGPGTRLTVL.

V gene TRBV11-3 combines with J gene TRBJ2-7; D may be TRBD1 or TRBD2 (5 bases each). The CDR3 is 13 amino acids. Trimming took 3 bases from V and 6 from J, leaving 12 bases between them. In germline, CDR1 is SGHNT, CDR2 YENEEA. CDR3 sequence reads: CASSFSGPAEQYF. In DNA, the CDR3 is TGTGCCAGCAGCTTTTCGGGGCCCGCCGAGCAGTACTTC.

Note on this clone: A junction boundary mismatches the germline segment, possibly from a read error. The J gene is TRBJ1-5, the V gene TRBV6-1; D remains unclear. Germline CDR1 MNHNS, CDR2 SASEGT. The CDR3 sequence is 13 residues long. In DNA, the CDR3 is TGTGTCAGCTTACCAGGAACTAATCAGCCCCAGCATTTT. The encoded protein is CVSLPGTNQPQHF.

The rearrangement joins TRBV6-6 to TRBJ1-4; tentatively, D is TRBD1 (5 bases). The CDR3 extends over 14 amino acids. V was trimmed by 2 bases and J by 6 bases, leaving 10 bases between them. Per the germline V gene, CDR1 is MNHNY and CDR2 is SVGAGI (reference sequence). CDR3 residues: CASSYRGGDEKLFF. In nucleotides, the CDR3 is TGTGCCAGCAGTTACAGGGGAGGGGATGAAAAACTGTTTTTT.

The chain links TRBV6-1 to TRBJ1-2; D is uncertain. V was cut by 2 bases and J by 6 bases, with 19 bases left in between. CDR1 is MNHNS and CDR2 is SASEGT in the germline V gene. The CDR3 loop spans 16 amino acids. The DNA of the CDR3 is TGTGCCAGCAGTGAAATCCCCACGGGTTCTTACGATGGCTACACCTTC. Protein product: CASSEIPTGSYDGYTF.

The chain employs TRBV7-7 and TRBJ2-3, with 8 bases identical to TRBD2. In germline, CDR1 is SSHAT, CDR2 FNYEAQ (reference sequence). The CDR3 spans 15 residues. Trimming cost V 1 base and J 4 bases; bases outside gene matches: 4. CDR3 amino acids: CASSLGAGGSDTQYF. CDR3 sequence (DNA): TGTGCCAGCAGCTTAGGTGCGGGGGGTTCAGATACGCAGTATTTT.

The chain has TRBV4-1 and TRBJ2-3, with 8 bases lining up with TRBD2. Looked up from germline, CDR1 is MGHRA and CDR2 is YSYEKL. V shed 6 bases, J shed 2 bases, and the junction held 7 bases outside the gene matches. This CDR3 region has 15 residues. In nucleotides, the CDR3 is TGCGCCAGCAGTAGGGTAGCGGGGACCACAGATACGCAGTATTTT. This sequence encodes CASSRVAGTTDTQYF.

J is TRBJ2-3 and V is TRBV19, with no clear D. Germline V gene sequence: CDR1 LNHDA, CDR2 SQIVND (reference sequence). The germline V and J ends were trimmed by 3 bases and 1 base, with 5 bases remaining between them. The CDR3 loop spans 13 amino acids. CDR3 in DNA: TGTGCCAGTAGTATTGGTCGCACAGATACGCAGTATTTT. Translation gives CASSIGRTDTQYF.

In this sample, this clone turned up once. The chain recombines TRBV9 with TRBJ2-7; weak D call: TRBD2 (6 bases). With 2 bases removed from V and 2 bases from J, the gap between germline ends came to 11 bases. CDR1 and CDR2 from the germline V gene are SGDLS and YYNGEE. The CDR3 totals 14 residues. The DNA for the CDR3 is TGTGCCAGCAGCGTCCGGGACTGGCCCTACGAGCAGTACTTC. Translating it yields CASSVRDWPYEQYF.

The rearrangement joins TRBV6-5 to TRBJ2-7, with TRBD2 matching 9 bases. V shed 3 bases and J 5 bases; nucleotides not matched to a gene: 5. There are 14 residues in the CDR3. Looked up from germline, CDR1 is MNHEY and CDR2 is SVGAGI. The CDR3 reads CASSYRRGGHEQYF. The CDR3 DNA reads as TGTGCCAGCAGTTATCGGCGGGGGGGCCACGAGCAGTACTTC.